The 19 T cell receptor beta chains listed next were all sequenced from one sample in a study of CXCR3-negative and CXCR3-positive naive CD8 T cells. TRB cDNA libraries were made by UMI-labeled 5' RACE. TCRdb reprocessed the 5' RACE reads and stores each CDR3 protein as one record, lacking DNA. This repertoire comprises about 130,000 distinct CDR3 sequences; its ten largest clones make up 0.29%. The sample was naive CXCR3- CD8+ T cells from blood. Subset in this sample: CD45RO-CCR7+CD27+CD95- naive CD8+ T cells lacking CXCR3 (TNR3-). The receptors originated from a human donor in good health. Some clones in this sample may be carry-over from other donors' samples.

The J gene is TRBJ2-1, the V gene TRBV11-2; with no DNA, the TCRdb D assignment of TRBD1 cannot be verified. The length of the CDR3 is 17 residues. Germline V lookup: CDR1 SGHAT, CDR2 FQNNGV. The CDR3: CASSLRGSTGEGNEQFF. The full variable domain, rest sourced from reference TRBV11-2 and TRBJ2-1, is EAGVAQSPRYKIIEKRQSVAFWCNPISGHATLYWYQQILGQGPKLLIQFQNNGVVDDSQLPKDRFSAERLKGVDSTLKIQPAKLEDSAVYLCASSLRGSTGEGNEQFFGPGTRLTVL.

The rearrangement joins TRBV28 to TRBJ2-1; the D gene TCRdb calls, TRBD1, cannot be checked with no DNA. This CDR3 is 19 amino acids long. Germline-derived CDR1 and CDR2 are MDHEN and SYDVKM. The CDR3 here is CASSLWWGQGVFSYNEQFF.

The V gene is TRBV6-1, the J gene TRBJ2-1; TCRdb proposes TRBD2, but this gene call is untestable without DNA. From germline, CDR1 is MNHNS and CDR2 SASEGT. CDR3 length: 15 residues. The CDR3: CASSALAGGYNEQFF.

The CDR3 region is CASSSGTATGELFF. This chain links TRBV13 with TRBJ2-2; there is no DNA to check the TCRdb D call of TRBD1. The CDR3 loop spans 14 amino acids. CDR1 PRHDT and CDR2 FYEKMQ come from the germline V gene (reference sequence).

The chain recombines TRBV20-1 with TRBJ2-5; TCRdb gives TRBD1 as the D gene, but with no DNA this cannot be confirmed. The CDR3 contains 15 residues. CDR1 is DFQATT and CDR2 is SNEGSKA in the germline V gene (reference sequence). The CDR3: CSALDGQGALETQYF.

This rearrangement joins TRBV28 to TRBJ2-7; with no DNA, the TCRdb D assignment of TRBD1 cannot be verified. Germline V gene lookup returns CDR1 MDHEN and CDR2 SYDVKM. The CDR3 has 14 residues. The CDR3 sequence: CASSRGQTFYEQYF.

V gene TRBV10-3 combines with J gene TRBJ2-2; TCRdb returns TRBD2, unconfirmable since there is no DNA. Germline CDR1 ENHRY, CDR2 SYGVKD. This CDR3 is built from 17 residues. The CDR3 region is CAHAEVLKMVDTGELFF.

The chain uses TRBV9 and TRBJ2-7; TCRdb's assignment of TRBD2 cannot be checked, as there is no DNA. The length of the CDR3 is 15 residues. Germline V gene sequence: CDR1 SGDLS, CDR2 YYNGEE. CDR3 sequence: CASSAGLPRTHEQYF.

The rearrangement uses TRBV11-3 and TRBJ1-1; the TRBD1 assignment by TCRdb is unverifiable without DNA. The CDR3 has 11 residues. Germline loops: CDR1 SGHNT, CDR2 YENEEA. The chain's CDR3 is CASSPTVPAFF.

The chain employs TRBV7-3 and TRBJ2-1; TCRdb gives TRBD1 as the D gene, but with no DNA this cannot be confirmed. Germline V gene data show CDR1 as SGHTA and CDR2 as FQGTGA. The CDR3 runs 16 residues. The CDR3 sequence: CASTPTGTPYYNEQFF.

This CDR3 is CASSVADTIRTTDTQYF. V is TRBV9 and J is TRBJ2-3. Per the germline V gene, CDR1 is SGDLS and CDR2 is YYNGEE. This CDR3 region has 17 residues.

V usage is TRBV28 and J usage is TRBJ2-1; TCRdb gives TRBD2 as the D gene, but with no DNA this cannot be confirmed. Germline V CDR1 and CDR2: MDHEN, SYDVKM. This CDR3 spans 15 amino acids. This CDR3 reads CASSLWAGGGDEQFF.

The CDR3 region is CASSGTAAYEQYF. The chain carries TRBV7-9 and TRBJ2-7; the D call from TCRdb, TRBD1, cannot be confirmed without DNA. CDR1 is SEHNR and CDR2 is FQNEAQ in the germline V gene (reference sequence). The CDR3 runs to 13 residues.

The gene calls are TRBV10-3 and TRBJ2-1; TCRdb's assignment of TRBD1 cannot be checked, as there is no DNA. The CDR3 contains 19 residues. Germline V lookup: CDR1 ENHRY, CDR2 SYGVKD. The CDR3 reads CAISRPTLSTSRIINEQFF.

The rearrangement links TRBV6-6 to TRBJ1-5. CDR3 length: 14 amino acids. Germline CDR1 and CDR2: MNHNY and SVGAGI (reference sequence). The CDR3 sequence: CASSHHGENQPQHF.

The J gene is TRBJ1-5, the V gene TRBV7-9; lacking DNA, the TRBD1 call made by TCRdb goes unchecked. The CDR3 is 15 residues long. Germline lookup yields CDR1 SEHNR and CDR2 FQNEAQ (reference sequence). The CDR3 spells CASSPSLAGVQPQHF.

The chain has TRBV7-9 and TRBJ2-1; TCRdb indicates TRBD1, and absent DNA this call remains unverified. This CDR3 is 16 amino acids long. Germline-derived CDR1 and CDR2 are SEHNR and FQNEAQ (reference sequence). The CDR3 loop reads CASSSARGLWHNEQFF.

The J gene is TRBJ2-1, the V gene TRBV29-1. Germline V gene sequence: CDR1 SQVTM, CDR2 ANQGSEA. CDR3 length: 11 amino acids. The CDR3: CSVERRGEQFF.

The V call is TRBV28, the J call TRBJ1-5; as DNA is missing, the TRBD1 call by TCRdb cannot be tested. CDR1 is MDHEN and CDR2 is SYDVKM in the germline V gene. CDR3 length: 15 residues. CDR3 region: CASSLRDRGNQPHHF.